What follows describes a single T cell receptor beta chain. This entry belongs to a study of blood T cell repertoires in COVID-19. Background on the study: Samples representing acute and convalescent COVID-19 were sourced from the United States, Italy and Spain. PBMCs, B-cell-depleted T cells, or T cells were the source of the cDNA or gDNA that made up the material.

CDR1 SGDLS and CDR2 YYNGEE come from the germline V gene. This CDR3 region has 14 residues. Trimming removed 3 bases from V and 3 bases from J, with 10 bases in between. How the authors handled the data: Nucleated cell counts were estimated from reference gene primer amplification. Here immunoSEQ multiplex PCR was the method, and the copy in TCRdb shows in-frame clones only, minus some. The DNA was the basis for D and trimming; V, J and clone size are from that table. Of about 110,000 clones listed, 60% to 80% are singletons. The clonotype was recovered from a human donor with acute or convalescent COVID-19. The donor label of this sample is uncertain. Sequencing input: peripheral blood. The V gene is TRBV9, the J gene TRBJ1-3; a weak D match, TRBD1 (5 bases). The chain's CDR3 is CASSGGDLGNTIYF. The DNA for the CDR3 is TGTGCCAGCAGCGGGGGGGACCTTGGAAACACCATATATTTT.